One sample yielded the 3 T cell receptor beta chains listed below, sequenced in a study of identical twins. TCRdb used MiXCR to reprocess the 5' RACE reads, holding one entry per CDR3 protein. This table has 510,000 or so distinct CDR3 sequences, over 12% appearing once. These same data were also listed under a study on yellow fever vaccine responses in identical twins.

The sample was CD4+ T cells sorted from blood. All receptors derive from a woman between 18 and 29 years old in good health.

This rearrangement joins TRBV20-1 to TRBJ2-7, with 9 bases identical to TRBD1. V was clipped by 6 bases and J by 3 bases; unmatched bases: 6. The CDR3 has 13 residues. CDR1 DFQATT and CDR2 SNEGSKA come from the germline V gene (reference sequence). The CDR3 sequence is CSAPRGQGYEQYF. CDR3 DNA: TGCAGTGCCCCGCGGGGACAGGGCTACGAGCAGTACTTC.

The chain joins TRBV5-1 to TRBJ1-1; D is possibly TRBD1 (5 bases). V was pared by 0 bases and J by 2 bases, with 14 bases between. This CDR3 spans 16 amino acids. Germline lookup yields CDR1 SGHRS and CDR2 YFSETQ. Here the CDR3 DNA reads TGCGCCAGCAGCTTGGGTACCAGGGTGGATAACACTGAAGCTTTCTTT. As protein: CASSLGTRVDNTEAFF.

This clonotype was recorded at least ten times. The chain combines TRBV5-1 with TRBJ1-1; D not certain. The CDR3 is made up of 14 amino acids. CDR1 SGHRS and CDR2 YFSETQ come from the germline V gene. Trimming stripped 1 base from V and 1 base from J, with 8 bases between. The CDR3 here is CASSLTSQNTEAFF. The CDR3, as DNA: TGCGCCAGCAGCTTGACCTCACAGAACACTGAAGCTTTCTTT.